This T cell receptor beta chain stems from a study of blood T cell repertoires in COVID-19. About the study: Samples of COVID-19 (acute and convalescent) were obtained from the United States, Italy and Spain. Sources were T cells, B-cell-depleted T cells, or PBMCs; the material itself was cDNA or gDNA.

In the authors' workflow: How many nucleated cells were present was estimated from reference gene primer amplification. TCRdb's table, derived via immunoSEQ multiplex PCR, lists solely in-frame clones and lacks some. That table is the source of V, J and clone size, and D and trimming were worked out from the DNA. The table shows under 100,000 clones, with roughly four fifths occurring only once. With 6 bases removed from V and 0 bases from J, the gap between germline ends came to 8 bases. The CDR3 has 13 residues. Germline V lookup: CDR1 SNHLY, CDR2 FYNNEI. Material for sequencing was peripheral blood. This receptor was obtained from a woman in her seventies with acute or convalescent COVID-19. This sequence joins TRBV2 and TRBJ1-1, with a tentative D call TRBD1 (5 bases). In nucleotides, the CDR3 is TGTGCCAGCAGGCGGGGACTGAACACTGAAGCTTTCTTT. Translation: CASRRGLNTEAFF. The full variable domain, in which reference TRBV2 and TRBJ1-1 provide the parts outside the CDR3, is EPEVTQTPSHQVTQMGQEVILRCVPISNHLYFYWYRQILGQKVEFLVSFYNNEISEKSEIFDDQFSVERPDGSNFTLKIRSTKLEDSAMYFCASRRGLNTEAFFGQGTRLTVV.